The entry that follows covers one T cell receptor (beta chain) sequence. Its target is not known. The CDR3 spans 13 residues. Trimming cost V 5 bases and J 5 bases; bases outside gene matches: 3. The germline gives CDR1 MDHEN, CDR2 SYDVKM. As to treatment: approximately 9-day PBMC culture with coronavirus spike peptide pools or control peptides (ViraFEST assay). Positivity by PCR occurred from March to December 2020, a period that predated US Alpha, Beta and Delta variants. A few million PBMCs per well were cultured with roughly 10 IU/ml IL-2 and roughly 10 ug/ml peptide pools. This record comes from a study of vaccination and CD4 T cells after COVID-19. With the Oncomine TCR Beta short-read assay, DNA from cultured CD4+ T cells was sequenced. TCRdb analysed the PCR reads with MiXCR anew, one entry per CDR3 protein. The repertoire holds about 15,000 distinct CDR3 sequences, with over 60% as singletons.

The receptor comes from a human donor who had recovered from COVID-19. The gene calls are TRBV28 and TRBJ2-1; 7 nucleotides match TRBD1. The sample consisted of CD4+ T cells from blood, cultured in vitro. The CDR3 sequence is CASSGTENNEQFF. DNA of the CDR3: TGTGCCAGCAGTGGGACAGAAAACAATGAGCAGTTCTTC.